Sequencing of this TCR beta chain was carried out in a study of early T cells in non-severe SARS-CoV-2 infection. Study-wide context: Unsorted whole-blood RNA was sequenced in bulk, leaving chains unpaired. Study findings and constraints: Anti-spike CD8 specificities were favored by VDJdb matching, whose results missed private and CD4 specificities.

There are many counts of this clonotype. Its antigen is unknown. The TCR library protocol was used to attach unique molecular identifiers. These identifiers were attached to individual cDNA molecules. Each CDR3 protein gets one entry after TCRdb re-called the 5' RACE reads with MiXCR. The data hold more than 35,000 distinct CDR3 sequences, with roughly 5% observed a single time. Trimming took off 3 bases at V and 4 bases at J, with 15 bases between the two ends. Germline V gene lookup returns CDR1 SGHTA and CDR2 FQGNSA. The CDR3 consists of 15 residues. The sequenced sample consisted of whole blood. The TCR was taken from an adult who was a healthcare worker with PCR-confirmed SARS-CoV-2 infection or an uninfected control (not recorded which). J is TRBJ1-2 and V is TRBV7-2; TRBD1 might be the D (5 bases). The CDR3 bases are TGTGCCAGCAGCTTGGGGGATGGTCCCCTCTATGGCTACACCTTC. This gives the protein CASSLGDGPLYGYTF.